The clone carrying this T cell receptor (beta chain) was observed many times. This entry belongs to a study of identical twins' blood T cells. Each CDR3 protein gets one entry after TCRdb re-called the 5' RACE reads with MiXCR. This table has about 370,000 distinct CDR3 sequences, roughly 28% appearing once. Per the germline V gene, CDR1 is MNHEY and CDR2 is SVGAGI. The length of the CDR3 is 13 residues. V lost 5 bases and J lost 7, with 9 bases in between. The TCR was taken from a woman aged 18-50 years in good health. The chain joins TRBV6-5 to TRBJ1-6, with D possibly matching TRBD1 (5 bases). The material sequenced was PBMCs. The CDR3 bases are TGTGCCAGCAGTGGGACGGTGAATTCACCCCTCCACTTT. Its translation: CASSGTVNSPLHF.